This T cell receptor (beta chain) was recovered during a study of CD8+ T cells in alopecia areata. The CDR3 is made up of 14 amino acids. Germline CDR1 reads ENHRY; CDR2 reads SYGVKD. V lost 6 bases and J lost 3, with 15 bases in between. Specified treatment: oral pan-JAK inhibitor, 5-10 mg twice daily. cDNA serving as the sequencing template came from extracted, reverse transcribed RNA. Assay: immunoSEQ multiplex PCR; the TCRdb copy retains only in-frame clones and omits some. The sample holds under 130,000 clones; approximately 84% are singletons and the top ten take around 10%. The chain uses TRBV10-3 and TRBJ2-7; tentative D call: TRBD2 (7 bases). The sample in question was CD8+ T cells sorted from blood, obtained at approximately week 30, from a patient treated with tofacitinib. The source is a human donor with alopecia areata. CDR3 sequence (DNA): TGTGCCATCAGGGGGGGCGGGAGCTTCTACGAGCAGTACTTC. Residues: CAIRGGGSFYEQYF.